A single sample gave rise to the 3 T cell receptor beta chains below, sequenced in a study of early T cells in non-severe SARS-CoV-2 infection. TCRdb itself ran the 5' RACE reads through MiXCR, one entry per CDR3 protein. The repertoire holds approximately 27,000 distinct CDR3 sequences, with under 10% as singletons. Source material: whole blood. Receptors originate from an adult who was a healthcare worker with PCR-confirmed SARS-CoV-2 infection or an uninfected control (not recorded which).

This clonotype was seen many times. The chain uses TRBV11-2 and TRBJ1-4; 7 bases match TRBD1. V was clipped by 2 bases and J by 4 bases; unmatched bases: 10. Germline CDR1 SGHAT, CDR2 FQNNGV. The length of the CDR3 is 17 residues. The chain's CDR3 is CASSLIITGQSNEKLFF. Written as DNA, the CDR3 is TGTGCCAGCAGCTTAATAATTACGGGACAGAGTAATGAAAAACTGTTTTTT.

This chain joins TRBV7-2 and TRBJ1-2; D possibly corresponds to TRBD1 (5 bases). The CDR3 extends over 15 amino acids. CDR1 and CDR2 (germline): SGHTA, FQGNSA. Trimming stripped 1 base from V and 4 bases from J, with 13 bases between. The CDR3 spells CASSLGMTETYGYTF. CDR3 coding DNA: TGTGCCAGCAGCTTAGGAATGACAGAAACCTATGGCTACACCTTC.

In its sample, this clonotype was seen once. A much larger clone lies a single base off, so this may be a read error. J is TRBJ2-5 and V is TRBV5-1; 7 nucleotides align to TRBD1. CDR3 length equals 15 residues. Germline loops: CDR1 SGHRS, CDR2 YFSETQ. V shed 1 base and J 1 base; nucleotides not matched to a gene: 4. The CDR3 DNA follows: TGCGCCAGCAGCTTGCAGGGGGTCTTCCAAGAGACCCAGTACTTC. It codes for CASSLQGVFQETQYF.